This TCR beta chain was captured by sequencing in a study of shared clonotypes between healthy human individuals. Overall study findings and caveats: It was observed that roughly 5.1% of naive CD4 clonotypes were shared across a handful of donors. Sequencing of the sorted subsets was shown by rarefaction to be incomplete despite large depth.

Among the donors, all were Caucasian adults who lived in Nashville, Tennessee. The V and J ends lost 10 bases and 5 bases, in that order; junction bases with no gene match: 6. The CDR3 totals 12 residues. The germline V gene has CDR1 MGHDK and CDR2 SYGVNS. Generated by immunoSEQ multiplex PCR, the TCRdb table keeps only in-frame clones and is missing some. The table lists some 2.1 million clones, 95% of them singletons. A remark on this clone: What it recognizes is unknown.

The specimen sequenced was naive CD4+ T cells sorted from blood. The subset is: CD45RA+ positively selected. The sequence came from a man between 18 and 29 years old in good health. This chain joins TRBV25-1 and TRBJ2-7; TRBD1 matches 9 bases. CDR3 sequence reads: CATDRGNDEQYF. CDR3 nucleotides: TGTGCCACCGACAGGGGGAACGACGAGCAGTACTTC.